The clone carrying this T cell receptor (beta chain) was recorded a few times. Its antigen is still unknown. These data belong to a study of cytomegalovirus exposure and HLA in healthy donors. Broader study findings: In an earlier analysis, most TCR beta V segments were productive about 87% or about 30% of the time.

The CDR3 has 11 amino acids. Between the trimmed V and J ends, which lost 5 bases and 7 bases, there was a span of 5 bases. Germline CDR1 is MNHNS and CDR2 is SASEGT. 13 Jbeta primers and 60 Vbeta primers were used for the PCR. TCRdb's table, derived via immunoSEQ multiplex PCR, lists solely in-frame clones and lacks some. Among about 120,000 clones, around 72% were seen once, and the ten largest hold less than 5%. The chain employs TRBV6-1 and TRBJ1-4; D unclear. The clonotype comes from a man aged 30 to 39 in good health and CMV-seronegative. The sequencing sample was made of PBMCs. The CDR3 here is CASSSPEKLFF. CDR3 bases: TGTGCCAGCAGTTCTCCTGAAAAACTGTTTTTT.